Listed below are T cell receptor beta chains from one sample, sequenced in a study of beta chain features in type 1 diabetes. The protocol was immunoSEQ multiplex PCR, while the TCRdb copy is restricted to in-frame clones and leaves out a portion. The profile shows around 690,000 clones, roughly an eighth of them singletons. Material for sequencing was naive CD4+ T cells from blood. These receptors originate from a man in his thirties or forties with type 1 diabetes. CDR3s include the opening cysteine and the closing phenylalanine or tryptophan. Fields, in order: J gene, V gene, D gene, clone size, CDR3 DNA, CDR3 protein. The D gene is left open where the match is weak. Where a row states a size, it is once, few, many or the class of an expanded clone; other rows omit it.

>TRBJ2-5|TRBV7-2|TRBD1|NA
TGTGCCAGCAGCTTAGCGGCAGGGGGCACGGGGGAAGAGACCCAGTACTTC
CASSLAAGGTGEETQYF
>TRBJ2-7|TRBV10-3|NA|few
TGTGCCATCGGGTCCTACGAGCAGTACTTC
CAIGSYEQYF
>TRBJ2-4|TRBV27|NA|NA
TGTGCCAGCAGCCCCCAGGGGGGCAAAAACATTCAGTACTTC
CASSPQGGKNIQYF
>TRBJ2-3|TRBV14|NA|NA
TGTGCCAGCCAACGGGATTCAGATACGCAGTATTTT
CASQRDSDTQYF
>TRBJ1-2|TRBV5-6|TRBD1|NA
TGTGCCAGCAGCTTTGACAGGGATGATGGCTACACCTTC
CASSFDRDDGYTF
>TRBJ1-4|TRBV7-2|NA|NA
TGTGCCAGCCGCCCGGGATCGGGGGACGAAAAACTGTTTTTT
CASRPGSGDEKLFF
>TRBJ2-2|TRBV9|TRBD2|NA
TGTGCCAGCAGCTCGGGCGGGGGACCCATGTCCGCGAACACCGGGGAGCTGTTTTTT
CASSSGGGPMSANTGELFF
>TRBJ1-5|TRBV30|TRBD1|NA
TGTGCCTGGAGTGTGGGAACAGGGGGCTATAGGAGCAATCAGCCCCAGCATTTT
CAWSVGTGGYRSNQPQHF
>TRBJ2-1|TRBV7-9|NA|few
TGTGCCAGCAGCTTAGCATCAGCAAGAGGGGTCTTC
CASSLASARGVF
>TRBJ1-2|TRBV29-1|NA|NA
TGCAGCGCCGGAGGGGGGTTTGGCTACACCTTC
CSAGGGFGYTF
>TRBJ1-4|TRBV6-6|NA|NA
TGTGCCACCACCGGACACCCGACTCTTAATGAAAAACTGTTTTTT
CATTGHPTLNEKLFF
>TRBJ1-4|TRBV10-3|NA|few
TGTGCCATCAGTGATGAAAGGGGTGAAAAACTGTTTTTT
CAISDERGEKLFF
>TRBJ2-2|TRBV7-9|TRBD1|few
TGTGCCAGCAGCAGGACAGGGGTGGACACCGGGGAGCTGTTTTTT
CASSRTGVDTGELFF
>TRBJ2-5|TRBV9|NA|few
TGTGCCAGCAGCGTAGGGGTCCTTAATCCTGTCCAAGAGACCCAGTACTTC
CASSVGVLNPVQETQYF
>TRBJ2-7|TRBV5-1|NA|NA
TGCGCCAGCAGCTCAGATTCCGAGCAGTACTTC
CASSSDSEQYF
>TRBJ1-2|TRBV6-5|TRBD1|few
TGTGCCAGCAGTCCGAGGGACAGGACTAACTATGGCTACACCTTC
CASSPRDRTNYGYTF
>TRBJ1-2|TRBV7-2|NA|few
TGTGCCAGCAGCTCAGCAGTGACAAGTTATGGCTACACCTTC
CASSSAVTSYGYTF
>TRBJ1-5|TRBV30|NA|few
TGTGCCTGGAGTGGCCTCGATCAGCCCCAGCATTTT
CAWSGLDQPQHF
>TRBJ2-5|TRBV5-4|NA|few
TGTGCCAGCAGCTTGGGTTATTGGGAGACCCAGTACTTC
CASSLGYWETQYF
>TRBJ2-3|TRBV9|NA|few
TGTGCCAGCAGCGTAGCAGGTCAACACTTTAGCACAGATACGCAGTATTTT
CASSVAGQHFSTDTQYF
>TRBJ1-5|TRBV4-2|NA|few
TGTGCCAGCAGCCAAGGGGTGGCAGGCAATCAGCCCCAGCATTTT
CASSQGVAGNQPQHF
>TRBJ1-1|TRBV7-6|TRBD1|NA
TGTGCCAGCAGCTCCCTAGGAGGACAGGGGGCTGTAGCTTTCTTT
CASSSLGGQGAVAFF
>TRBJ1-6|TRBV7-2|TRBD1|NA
TGTGCCAGCAGCACACAGGGGGATTCACCCCTCCACTTT
CASSTQGDSPLHF
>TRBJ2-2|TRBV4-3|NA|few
TGCGCCAGCAGCCCGCGGGACGTTTTCGGGGAGCTGTTTTTT
CASSPRDVFGELFF
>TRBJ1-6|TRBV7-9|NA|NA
TGTGCCAGCAGCTTGTCAGAATCACCCCTCCACTTT
CASSLSESPLHF
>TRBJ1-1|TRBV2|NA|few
TGTGCCAGCAGTGACGATACGAACACTGAAGCTTTCTTT
CASSDDTNTEAFF
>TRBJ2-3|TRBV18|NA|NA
TGTGCCAGCTCACCAAAGGGTGCAAGTGGGTCAGATACGCAGTATTTT
CASSPKGASGSDTQYF
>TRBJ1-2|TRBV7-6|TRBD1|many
TGTGCCAGCAGCTTAGAAGGTCCAGGGGGACTTAACTATGGCTACACCTTC
CASSLEGPGGLNYGYTF
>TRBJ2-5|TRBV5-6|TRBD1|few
TGTGCCAGCAGCGACGGGACAGGGGAGGCGGAGACCCAGTACTTC
CASSDGTGEAETQYF
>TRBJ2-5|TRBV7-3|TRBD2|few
TGTGCCAGCAGCCTAGGACTAGCGGGGGGCCAAGAGACCCAGTACTTC
CASSLGLAGGQETQYF
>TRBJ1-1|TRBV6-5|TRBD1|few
TGTGCCAGCAGTATTCGGGACAGAGATTGGACTTTCTTT
CASSIRDRDWTFF
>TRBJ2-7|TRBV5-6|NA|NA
TGTGCCAGCAGTGCAGCCTACGAGCAGTACTTC
CASSAAYEQYF
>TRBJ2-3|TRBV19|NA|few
TGTGCCAGTAGTATGTCTGTTCCAGGGTCGGTCGCAGATACGCAGTATTTT
CASSMSVPGSVADTQYF
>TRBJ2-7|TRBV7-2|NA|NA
TGTGCCAGCAGCTGGAGTTACTCCTACGAGCAGTACTTC
CASSWSYSYEQYF
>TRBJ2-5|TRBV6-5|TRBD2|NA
TGTGCCAGCAGACACTCCAGCGGGGGTTGGGAGACCCAGTACTTC
CASRHSSGGWETQYF
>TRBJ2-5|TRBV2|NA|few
TGTGCCAGCAGTGAATGGGGGCAGGGTGAGACCCAGTACTTC
CASSEWGQGETQYF
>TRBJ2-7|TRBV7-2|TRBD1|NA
TGTGCCAGCAGCTTTACAGGGGTGTCCTACGAGCAGTACTTC
CASSFTGVSYEQYF